Below are 20 T cell receptor beta chains sequenced from a single sample in a study of shared clonotypes between healthy human individuals. Some clones are missing from TCRdb's copy, which holds only in-frame ones; the method was immunoSEQ multiplex PCR. The sample lists 110,000 or so clones; more than 65% were seen once. Sequenced: memory CD8+ T cells sorted from blood. Sample subset: CD45RO+ cells pooled with CCR7-negative TemRA cells. Receptor source: a woman in her 30s in good health.

This chain uses TRBV15 with TRBJ2-7; D remains unclear. Trimming stripped 1 base from V and 2 bases from J, with 9 bases between. The CDR3 runs 14 residues. Per the germline V gene, CDR1 is LNHNV and CDR2 is YYDKDF (reference sequence). CDR3 coding DNA: TGTGCCACCAGCAGAGGCCCGGCCGCCTACGAGCAGTACTTC. It codes for CATSRGPAAYEQYF.

The V call is TRBV2, the J call TRBJ2-1; 7 bases map to TRBD2. V lost 11 bases, J lost 6 bases, and 10 bases stayed unmatched. Germline V gene sequence: CDR1 SNHLY, CDR2 FYNNEI. The CDR3 runs to 13 residues. In DNA, the CDR3 is TGTGCCGGGCAGGCGGGAGTCCCCAATGAGCAGTTCTTC. Its protein is CAGQAGVPNEQFF.

V usage is TRBV28 and J usage is TRBJ2-2; 8 nucleotides align to TRBD2. The J segment lost 5 bases and the V segment lost 2 bases, leaving 4 bases of the junction unmatched. Germline-derived CDR1 and CDR2 are MDHEN and SYDVKM. The length of the CDR3 is 15 residues. The CDR3 region has the DNA TGTGCCAGCAGTTTAGGCGGGAGGACTACCGGGGAGCTGTTTTTT. It is translated as CASSLGGRTTGELFF.

At least ten counts were recorded for this clone. The same CDR3 is also encoded by other DNA sequences in this sample. The chain joins TRBV9 to TRBJ1-3; tentatively, D is TRBD1 (5 bases). Germline assignment: CDR1 SGDLS and CDR2 YYNGEE. CDR3 length equals 15 residues. Trimming stripped 0 bases from V and 1 base from J, with 8 bases between. The CDR3 loop is CASSVAWGSGNTIYF. As DNA, the CDR3 is TGTGCCAGCAGCGTAGCTTGGGGGTCTGGAAACACCATATATTTT.

This clone was seen more than once but under ten times. The chain carries TRBV19 and TRBJ1-2; a weak D match, TRBD1 (5 bases). V lost 4 bases and J lost 7, with 13 bases in between. CDR3 length: 13 amino acids. The germline gives CDR1 LNHDA, CDR2 SQIVND (reference sequence). DNA for the CDR3: TGTGCCAGTAGTACACAGGAGCTTATTGGCTACACCTTC. Translation: CASSTQELIGYTF.

The chain couples TRBV28 to TRBJ2-2; either TRBD1 or TRBD2 may supply D (5 bases each). Trimming stripped 4 bases from V and 1 base from J, with 16 bases between. The CDR3 spans 17 residues. The germline CDR1 and CDR2 sequences are MDHEN and SYDVKM. The CDR3 spells CASSSLGTSMNTGELFF. The CDR3 nucleotides read TGTGCCAGCAGTTCATTGGGGACGTCTATGAACACCGGGGAGCTGTTTTTT.

The CDR3: CASTSPRSRMNTEAFF. As DNA, the CDR3 is TGTGCCAGCACCTCTCCGAGGAGCCGAATGAACACTGAAGCTTTCTTT. The J gene is TRBJ1-1, the V gene TRBV28; D is undetermined. Trimming removed 7 bases at V and 0 bases at J, with 18 bases between. CDR3 size: 16 residues. The germline V gene has CDR1 MDHEN and CDR2 SYDVKM.

The gene calls are TRBV6-1 and TRBJ2-3; no firm D call. V shed 4 bases and J shed 0 bases, with 11 bases lying between them. The CDR3 is 15 residues long. Looked up from germline, CDR1 is MNHNS and CDR2 is SASEGT. CDR3 sequence reads: CASSVLDTSTDTQYF. The CDR3 nucleotides read TGTGCCAGCAGTGTACTTGATACTAGCACAGATACGCAGTATTTT.

This clone was seen repeatedly, ten times or more. The chain employs TRBV30 and TRBJ2-3; 10 nucleotides align to TRBD1. The germline V gene encodes CDR1 GTSNPN and CDR2 SVGIG (reference sequence). J gave up 4 bases and V 0 bases, and 7 bases lay outside the gene matches. The CDR3 sequence is 16 residues long. The CDR3 DNA reads as TGTGCCTGGAGTGTATTAGTTGGACAGGGGGCAGATACGCAGTATTTT. Its translation is CAWSVLVGQGADTQYF.

The V and J genes are TRBV29-1 and TRBJ2-1; tentative D call: TRBD1 (5 bases). The CDR3 consists of 11 residues. The germline V gene encodes CDR1 SQVTM and CDR2 ANQGSEA. Trimming took off 7 bases at V and 8 bases at J, with 12 bases between the two ends. For the CDR3, the DNA is TGCAGCGCCCATAGGGGCCATGAGCAGTTCTTC. It specifies CSAHRGHEQFF.

The rearrangement joins TRBV28 to TRBJ2-7; 8 positions match TRBD2. The J segment lost 1 base and the V segment lost 6 bases, leaving 8 bases of the junction unmatched. Per germline, CDR1 MDHEN and CDR2 SYDVKM. There are 15 residues in the CDR3. CDR3 in DNA: TGTGCCAGCAGCCGGGGGGGAGGTACGTCCTACGAGCAGTACTTC. It specifies CASSRGGGTSYEQYF.

This clone occurred a few times. J is TRBJ2-6 and V is TRBV6-1, with 8 bases identical to TRBD2. CDR1 is MNHNS and CDR2 is SASEGT in the germline V gene. The J segment lost 0 bases and the V segment lost 2 bases, leaving 3 bases of the junction unmatched. There are 17 residues in the CDR3. The CDR3: CASSEMAGGSGANVLTF. The CDR3 DNA reads as TGTGCCAGCAGTGAAATGGCGGGAGGCTCTGGGGCCAACGTCCTGACTTTC.

The chain employs TRBV4-1 and TRBJ1-5; possibly TRBD1 for D (5 bases). CDR1 is MGHRA and CDR2 is YSYEKL in the germline V gene. The CDR3 has 14 amino acids. The V gene lost 1 base and the J gene lost 4 bases, with 8 bases spanning the gap. DNA of the CDR3: TGCGCCAGCAGCCAAGGACAGTCGAATCAGCCCCAGCATTTT. It encodes CASSQGQSNQPQHF.

As regards this clone: Other DNA sequences within the sample encode an identical CDR3. The genes are TRBV19 and TRBJ2-5; D possibly uses TRBD1 or TRBD2 (5 bases each). The V gene's germline CDR1 is LNHDA and CDR2 SQIVND (reference sequence). The V end lost 3 bases, the J end lost 3 bases, and 8 bases lay between the germline ends. CDR3 length equals 13 residues. CDR3 loop: CASSIWGKETQYF. CDR3 nucleotides: TGTGCCAGTAGTATCTGGGGGAAAGAGACCCAGTACTTC.

The J gene is TRBJ2-1, the V gene TRBV27, with 7 bases matching TRBD2. Germline V CDR1 and CDR2: MNHEY, SMNVEV (reference sequence). CDR3 length equals 16 residues. The V and J ends lost 9 bases and 2 bases, in that order; junction bases with no gene match: 13. DNA for the CDR3: TGTGCCAGTTACCCAAGCCCTAGCGGAGCCTACAATGAGCAGTTCTTC. Translated, it gives CASYPSPSGAYNEQFF.

Remarks on this clone: A much more abundant neighbour one base away suggests this may be a read error. The V call is TRBV9, the J call TRBJ2-5; weak D call: TRBD2 (7 bases). Germline CDR1 reads SGDLS; CDR2 reads YYNGEE. The CDR3 runs 14 residues. Trimming took 2 bases from V and 5 from J, leaving 13 bases between them. The CDR3 spells CASSVGGAGETQYF. The DNA of the CDR3 is TGTGCCAGCAGCGTTGGGGGGGCGGGCGAGACCCAGTACTTC.

In its sample, this clone was seen many times. The rearrangement links TRBV19 to TRBJ2-7; tentatively, D is TRBD1 or TRBD2 (5 bases each). Trimming took off 3 bases at V and 2 bases at J, with 14 bases between the two ends. The CDR3 has 15 residues. The germline V gene encodes CDR1 LNHDA and CDR2 SQIVND (reference sequence). The DNA of the CDR3 is TGTGCCAGTAGTATCTGGGACGGAGAACCCTACGAGCAGTACTTC. Translating gives CASSIWDGEPYEQYF.

The genes are TRBV18 and TRBJ2-1, with 9 bases matching TRBD2. The germline V gene encodes CDR1 KGHSH and CDR2 LQKENI. J lost 5 bases, V lost 4 bases, and 18 bases had no gene match. There are 19 residues in the CDR3. DNA for the CDR3: TGTGCCAGCTCACTCCGGGTGCTAGCGGGATTCTCCGGGGACAATGAGCAGTTCTTC. Protein product: CASSLRVLAGFSGDNEQFF.

The J gene is TRBJ1-1, the V gene TRBV19; D gene unclear. The CDR3 is 14 amino acids. Trimming shortened V by 3 bases and J by 4 bases, and 12 bases separated the two germline ends. Germline values: CDR1 LNHDA, CDR2 SQIVND (reference sequence). In nucleotides, the CDR3 is TGTGCCAGTAGTATGGAGCGACGGGTCACTGAAGCTTTCTTT. This gives the protein CASSMERRVTEAFF.

This clone occurred many times. The chain links TRBV16 to TRBJ1-3; 12 nucleotides align to TRBD1. This CDR3 is 19 amino acids long. Trimming cost V 3 bases and J 3 bases; bases outside gene matches: 12. CDR1 and CDR2 (germline): KGHSY, FQNENV. CDR3 protein: CASSHAGTGGSIFGNTIYF. DNA of the CDR3: TGTGCCAGCAGCCACGCCGGGACAGGGGGCTCTATATTTGGAAACACCATATATTTT.